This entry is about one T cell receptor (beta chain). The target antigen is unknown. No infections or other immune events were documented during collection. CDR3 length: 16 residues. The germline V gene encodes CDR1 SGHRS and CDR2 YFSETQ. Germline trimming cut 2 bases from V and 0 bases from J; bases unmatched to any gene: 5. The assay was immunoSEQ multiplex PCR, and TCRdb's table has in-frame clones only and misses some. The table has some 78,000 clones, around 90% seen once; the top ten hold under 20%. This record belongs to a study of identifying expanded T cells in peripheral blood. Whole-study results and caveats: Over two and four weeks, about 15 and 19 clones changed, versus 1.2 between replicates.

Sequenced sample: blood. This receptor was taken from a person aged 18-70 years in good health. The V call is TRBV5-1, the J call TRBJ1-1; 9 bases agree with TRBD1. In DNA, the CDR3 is TGCGCCAGCAGCTTCGGGACAGGGTCTTTGAACACTGAAGCTTTCTTT. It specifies CASSFGTGSLNTEAFF.